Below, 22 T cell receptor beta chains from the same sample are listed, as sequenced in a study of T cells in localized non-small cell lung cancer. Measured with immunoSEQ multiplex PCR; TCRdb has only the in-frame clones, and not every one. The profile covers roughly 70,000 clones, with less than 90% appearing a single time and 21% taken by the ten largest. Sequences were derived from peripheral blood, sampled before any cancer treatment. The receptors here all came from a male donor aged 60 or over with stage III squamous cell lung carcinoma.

This CDR3 reads CASSVFNYGYTF. The DNA for the CDR3 is TGTGCCAGCAGTGTCTTTAACTATGGCTACACCTTC. The chain combines TRBV2 with TRBJ1-2, with D unclear. Germline loops: CDR1 SNHLY, CDR2 FYNNEI. V lost 4 bases and J lost 1, with 4 bases in between. The CDR3 is 12 residues long.

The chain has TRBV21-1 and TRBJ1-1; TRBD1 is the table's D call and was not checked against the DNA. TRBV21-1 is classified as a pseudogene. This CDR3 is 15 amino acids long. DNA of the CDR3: TGTGCCAGCAGCCCCGGCAGGGCGTTGAACACTGAAGCTTTCTTT. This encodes CASSPGRALNTEAFF.

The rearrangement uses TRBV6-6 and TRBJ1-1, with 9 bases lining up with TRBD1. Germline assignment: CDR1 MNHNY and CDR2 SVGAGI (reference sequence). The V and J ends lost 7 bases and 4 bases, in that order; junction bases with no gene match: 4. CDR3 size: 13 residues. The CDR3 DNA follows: TGTGCCAGCAAAACAGGGGGCGGCACTGAAGCTTTCTTT. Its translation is CASKTGGGTEAFF.

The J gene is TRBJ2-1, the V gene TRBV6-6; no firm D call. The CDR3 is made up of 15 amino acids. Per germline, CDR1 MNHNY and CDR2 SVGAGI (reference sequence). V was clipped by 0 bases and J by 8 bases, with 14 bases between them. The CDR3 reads CASSYSNPEVYEQFF. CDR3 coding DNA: TGTGCCAGCAGTTACTCGAACCCAGAAGTGTATGAGCAGTTCTTC.

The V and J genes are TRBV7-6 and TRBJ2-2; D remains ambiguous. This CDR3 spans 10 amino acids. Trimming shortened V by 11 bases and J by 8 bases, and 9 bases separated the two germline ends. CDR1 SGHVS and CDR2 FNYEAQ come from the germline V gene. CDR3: CALPFGELFF. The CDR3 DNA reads TGTGCCCTACCGTTTGGGGAGCTGTTTTTT.

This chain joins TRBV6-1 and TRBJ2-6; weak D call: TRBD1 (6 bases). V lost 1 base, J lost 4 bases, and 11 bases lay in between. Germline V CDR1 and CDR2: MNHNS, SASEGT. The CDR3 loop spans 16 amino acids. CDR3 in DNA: TGTGCCAGCAGTGAAGTGGGGACAATAGGGGCCAACGTCCTGACTTTC. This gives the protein CASSEVGTIGANVLTF.

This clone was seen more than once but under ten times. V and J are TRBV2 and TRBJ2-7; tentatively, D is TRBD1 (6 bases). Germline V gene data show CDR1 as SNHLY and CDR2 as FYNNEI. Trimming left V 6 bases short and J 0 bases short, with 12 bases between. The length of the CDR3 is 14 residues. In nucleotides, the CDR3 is TGTGCCAGCAGGACTGACAGGTACTCCTACGAGCAGTACTTC. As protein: CASRTDRYSYEQYF.

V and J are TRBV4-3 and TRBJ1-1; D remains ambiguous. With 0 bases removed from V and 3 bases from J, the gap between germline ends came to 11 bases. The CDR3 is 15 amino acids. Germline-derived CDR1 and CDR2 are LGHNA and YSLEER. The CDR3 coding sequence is TGCGCCAGCAGCCAAGAGGCCCAGCGCCACACTGAAGCTTTCTTT. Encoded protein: CASSQEAQRHTEAFF.

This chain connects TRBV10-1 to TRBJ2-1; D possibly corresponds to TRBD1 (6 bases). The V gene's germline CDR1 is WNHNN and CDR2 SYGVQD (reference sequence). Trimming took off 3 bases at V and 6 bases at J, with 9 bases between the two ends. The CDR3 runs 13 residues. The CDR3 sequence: CASSESGANEQFF. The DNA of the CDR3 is TGCGCCAGCAGTGAATCAGGGGCCAATGAGCAGTTCTTC.

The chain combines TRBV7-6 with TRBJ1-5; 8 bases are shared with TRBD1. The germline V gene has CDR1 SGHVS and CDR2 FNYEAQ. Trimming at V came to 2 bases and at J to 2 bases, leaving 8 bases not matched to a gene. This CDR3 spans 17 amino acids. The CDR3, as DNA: TGTGCCAGCAGCTTACTTCCAACGGGACAGGGCAATCAGCCCCAGCATTTT. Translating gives CASSLLPTGQGNQPQHF.

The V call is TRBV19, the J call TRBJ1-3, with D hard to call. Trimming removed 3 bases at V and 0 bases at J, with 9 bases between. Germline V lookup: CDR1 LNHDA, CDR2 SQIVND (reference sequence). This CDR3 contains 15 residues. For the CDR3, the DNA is TGTGCCAGTAGTATCAGTCGGAACTCTGGAAACACCATATATTTT. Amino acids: CASSISRNSGNTIYF.

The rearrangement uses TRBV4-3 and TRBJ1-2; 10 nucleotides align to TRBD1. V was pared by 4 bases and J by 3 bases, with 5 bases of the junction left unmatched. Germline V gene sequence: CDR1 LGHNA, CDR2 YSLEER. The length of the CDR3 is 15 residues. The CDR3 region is CASSLGTGDYYGYTF. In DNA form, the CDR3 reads TGCGCCAGCAGCCTGGGGACAGGGGACTACTATGGCTACACCTTC.

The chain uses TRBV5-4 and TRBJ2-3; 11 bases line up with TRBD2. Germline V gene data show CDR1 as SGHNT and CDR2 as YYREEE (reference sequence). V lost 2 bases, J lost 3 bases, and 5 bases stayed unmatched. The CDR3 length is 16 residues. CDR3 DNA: TGTGCCAGCAGCTTTTCCGGGACTAGCGGAACAGATACGCAGTATTTT. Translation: CASSFSGTSGTDTQYF.

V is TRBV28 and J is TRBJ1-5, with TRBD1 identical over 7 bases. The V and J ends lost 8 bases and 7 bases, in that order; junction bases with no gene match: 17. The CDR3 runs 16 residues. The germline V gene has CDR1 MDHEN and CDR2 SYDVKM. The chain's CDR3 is CASLIKGEGALQPQHF. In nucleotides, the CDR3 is TGTGCCAGCCTGATCAAGGGCGAGGGGGCTTTGCAGCCCCAGCATTTT.

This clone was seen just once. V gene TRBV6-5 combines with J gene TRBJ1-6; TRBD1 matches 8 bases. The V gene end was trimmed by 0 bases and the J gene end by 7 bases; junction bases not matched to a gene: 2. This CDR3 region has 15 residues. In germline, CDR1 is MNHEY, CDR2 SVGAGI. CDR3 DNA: TGTGCCAGCAGTTACTCCAGGGGGCGGAATTCACCCCTCCACTTT. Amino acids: CASSYSRGRNSPLHF.

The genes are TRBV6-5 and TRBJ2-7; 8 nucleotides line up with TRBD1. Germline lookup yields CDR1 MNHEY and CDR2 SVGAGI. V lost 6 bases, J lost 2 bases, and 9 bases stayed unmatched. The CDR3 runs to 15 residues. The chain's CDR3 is CASSVGQGFPYEQYF. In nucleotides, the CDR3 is TGTGCCAGCAGCGTCGGACAGGGCTTTCCCTACGAGCAGTACTTC.

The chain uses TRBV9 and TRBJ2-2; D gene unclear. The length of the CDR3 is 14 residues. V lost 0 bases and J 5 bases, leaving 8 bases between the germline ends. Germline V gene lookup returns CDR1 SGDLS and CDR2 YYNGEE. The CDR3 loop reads CASSVVGATGELFF. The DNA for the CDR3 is TGTGCCAGCAGCGTAGTAGGTGCGACCGGGGAGCTGTTTTTT. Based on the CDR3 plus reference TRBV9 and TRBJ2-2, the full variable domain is DSGVTQTPKHLITATGQRVTLRCSPRSGDLSVYWYQQSLDQGLQFLIQYYNGEERAKGNILERFSAQQFPDLHSELNLSSLELGDSALYFCASSVVGATGELFFGEGSRLTVL.

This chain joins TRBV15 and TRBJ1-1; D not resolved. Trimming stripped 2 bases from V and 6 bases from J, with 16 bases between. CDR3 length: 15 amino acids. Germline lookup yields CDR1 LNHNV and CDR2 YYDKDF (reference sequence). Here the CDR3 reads CATSRRRSGRSEAFF. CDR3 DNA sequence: TGTGCCACCAGCAGACGTAGAAGCGGTCGGTCTGAAGCTTTCTTT.

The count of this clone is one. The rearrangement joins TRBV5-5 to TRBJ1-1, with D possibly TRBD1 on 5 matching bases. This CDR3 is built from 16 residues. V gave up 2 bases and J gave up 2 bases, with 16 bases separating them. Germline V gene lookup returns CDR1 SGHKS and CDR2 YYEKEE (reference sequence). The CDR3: CASSLIGGQGNTEAFF. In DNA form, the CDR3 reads TGTGCCAGCAGCTTAATAGGTGGGCAGGGAAACACTGAAGCTTTCTTT.

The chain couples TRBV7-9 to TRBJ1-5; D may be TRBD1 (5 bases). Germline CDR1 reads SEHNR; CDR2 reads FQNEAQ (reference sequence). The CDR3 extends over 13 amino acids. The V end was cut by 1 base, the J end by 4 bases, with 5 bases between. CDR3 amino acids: CASSLGTNQPQHF. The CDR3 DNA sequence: TGTGCCAGCAGCTTAGGGACAAATCAGCCCCAGCATTTT.

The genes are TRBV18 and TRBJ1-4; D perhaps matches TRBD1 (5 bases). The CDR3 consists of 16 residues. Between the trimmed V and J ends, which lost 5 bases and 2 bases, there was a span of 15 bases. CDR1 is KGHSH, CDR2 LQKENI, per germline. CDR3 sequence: CASSSGTDPTNEKLFF. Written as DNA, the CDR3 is TGTGCCAGCTCATCTGGGACTGACCCGACTAATGAAAAACTGTTTTTT.

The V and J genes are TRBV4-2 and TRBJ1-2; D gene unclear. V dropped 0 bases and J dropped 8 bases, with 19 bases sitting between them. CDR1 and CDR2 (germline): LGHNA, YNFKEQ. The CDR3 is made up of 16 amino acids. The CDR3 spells CASSQDQAKGKRGYTF. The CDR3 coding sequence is TGTGCCAGCAGCCAAGATCAGGCCAAAGGCAAGAGAGGCTACACCTTC.